This note documents a single T cell receptor (beta chain) sequence. The antigen this receptor binds is unknown. No base quality information exists; no much larger clone differs at one position. The sample belongs to a study of shared T cell receptors in the human thymus (dated by TCRdb to about 2021). For the study in its entirety: The study examined how self-reactive, shared T-cell receptor alpha chains are generated in the human thymus.

From a lookup of the germline V gene (reference sequence), CDR1 and CDR2 are LNHDA and SQIVND. Trimming takes 9 bases from V and 4 bases from J, and the germline ends sit 12 bases apart. Counted from cysteine to phenylalanine, this CDR3 has 12 amino acids. Only the CDR3 DNA is retained, 36 bases long and in frame from the first base. The library relied on the immunoSEQ multiplex PCR assay. TCRdb took this table from immuneACCESS and kept in-frame rearrangements with V and J called. Such tables lack part of the clones; where checked against another copy, unresolved V genes explain under half of the gap, and the rest is unexplained. Recorded for this sample are 500,000 to 550,000 clones; around three quarters of them occurred a single time. The ten largest account for approximately 0.013% of the sample. These data were likewise used in another study, on human thymus T cells. Looking at the second paper: Immunologically healthy infants undergoing open corrective cardiac surgery for congenital heart defects in Finland were used as donors. The thymus tissue came from surgical resects taken out during corrective cardiac surgery. Usage of V and J gene segments appeared to be biased in both the thymic and the peripheral blood repertoires. The related research found that thymic TCR repertoires overlapped highly between unrelated individuals. The study characterized TCR alpha and beta repertoires from about 8 infant thymus samples and a few related peripheral blood samples. Donor ages ranged from roughly 7 to 250 days, and the cohort comprised over five male and a couple of female infants. Thymocytes were released mechanically from tissue and stored at -70 °C as pellets of roughly 9-32 million cells. A QIAsymphony instrument was used to extract genomic DNA from frozen cell pellets. TCRB and TCRAD loci were amplified from a standardized quantity of quality-controlled genomic DNA using the immunoSEQ multiplex PCR assay. The amplicons covered the V(D)J region and were long enough to include the CDR3 and to identify the V and J genes. The commercial immunoSEQ service was used to sequence amplicons on an Illumina platform. Primer bias and sequencing errors were corrected as previously described, and TCRAD and TCRB were defined on the basis of the IMGT database. Repertoires were analysed with immunoSEQ Analyzer 3.0 and VDJTools, covering basic statistics, V/J segment usage, diversity estimates, rarefaction and pairwise overlap. Diversity was estimated with Chao1, ChaoE, Efron-Thisted, Shannon and inverse Simpson indices, and also on datasets down-sampled to the smallest sample. Repertoire overlap was determined by strict matching of CDR3 nucleotide sequence, V gene and J gene, and Jaccard-based multidimensional scaling clustering was applied. On average, thymus samples yielded 810,000 or so unique TCRB clonotypes, whereas blood samples yielded roughly 81,000.

The chain was built from TRBV19 and TRBJ1-1, with an unclear D gene assignment. The sample taken for sequencing was thymocytes. The clonotype comes from a boy in the first two years of life with a congenital heart defect. Donor details come from another sample of the same person, matched by shared clones. The sequenced DNA is TGTGCCAGCACCGACGGAGCCACTGAAGCTTTCTTT. Its translation reads: CASTDGATEAFF.